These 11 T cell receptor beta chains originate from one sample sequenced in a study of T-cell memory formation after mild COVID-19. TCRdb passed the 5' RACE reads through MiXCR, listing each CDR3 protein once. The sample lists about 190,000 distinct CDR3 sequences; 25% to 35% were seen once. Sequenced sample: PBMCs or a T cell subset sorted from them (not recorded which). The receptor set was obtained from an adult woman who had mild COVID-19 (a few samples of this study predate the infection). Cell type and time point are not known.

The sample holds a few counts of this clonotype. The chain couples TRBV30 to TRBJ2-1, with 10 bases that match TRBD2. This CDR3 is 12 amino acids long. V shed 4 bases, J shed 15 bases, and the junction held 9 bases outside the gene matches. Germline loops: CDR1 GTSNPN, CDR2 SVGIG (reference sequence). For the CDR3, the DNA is TGTGCCTGGACCCCCACTAGCGGGATCTTGTTCTTC. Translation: CAWTPTSGILFF.

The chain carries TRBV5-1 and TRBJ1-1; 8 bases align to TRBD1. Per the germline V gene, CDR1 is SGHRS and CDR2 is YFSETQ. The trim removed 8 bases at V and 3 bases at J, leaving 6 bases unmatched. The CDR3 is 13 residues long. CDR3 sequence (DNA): TGCGCCAGTGGACAGGGAAAACACACTGAAGCTTTCTTT. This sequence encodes CASGQGKHTEAFF.

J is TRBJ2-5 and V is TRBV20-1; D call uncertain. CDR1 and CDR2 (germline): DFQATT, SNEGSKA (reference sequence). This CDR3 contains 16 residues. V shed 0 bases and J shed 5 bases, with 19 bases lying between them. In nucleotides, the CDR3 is TGCAGTGCTAGAGATCGAGAAACGGCCAATTGGGAGACCCAGTACTTC. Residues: CSARDRETANWETQYF.

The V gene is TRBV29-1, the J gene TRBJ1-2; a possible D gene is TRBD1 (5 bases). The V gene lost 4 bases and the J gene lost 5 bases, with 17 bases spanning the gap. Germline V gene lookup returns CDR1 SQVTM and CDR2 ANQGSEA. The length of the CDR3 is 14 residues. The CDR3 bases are TGCAGCGTTGTCACCCCAGGGAGCTTTTATGGCTACACCTTC. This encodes CSVVTPGSFYGYTF.

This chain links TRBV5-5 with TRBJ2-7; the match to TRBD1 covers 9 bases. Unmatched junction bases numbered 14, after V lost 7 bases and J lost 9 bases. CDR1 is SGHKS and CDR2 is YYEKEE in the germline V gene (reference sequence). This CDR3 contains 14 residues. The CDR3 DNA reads TGTGCCAGCGGACTCCGGGACAGGGTCCCCTTGCAGTACTTC. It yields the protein CASGLRDRVPLQYF.

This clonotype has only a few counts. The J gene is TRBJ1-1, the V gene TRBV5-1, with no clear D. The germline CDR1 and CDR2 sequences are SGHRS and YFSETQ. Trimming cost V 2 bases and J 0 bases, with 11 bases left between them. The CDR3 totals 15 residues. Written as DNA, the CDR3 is TGCGCCAGCAGCTTAGTGGCAGCACTGAACACTGAAGCTTTCTTT. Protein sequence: CASSLVAALNTEAFF.

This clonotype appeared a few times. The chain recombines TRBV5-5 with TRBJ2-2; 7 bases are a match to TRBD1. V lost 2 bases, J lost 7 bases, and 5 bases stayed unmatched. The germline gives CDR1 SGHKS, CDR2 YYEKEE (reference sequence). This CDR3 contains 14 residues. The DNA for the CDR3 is TGTGCCAGCAGCTTCGAGGGGGCTGGCGGGGAGCTGTTTTTT. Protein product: CASSFEGAGGELFF.

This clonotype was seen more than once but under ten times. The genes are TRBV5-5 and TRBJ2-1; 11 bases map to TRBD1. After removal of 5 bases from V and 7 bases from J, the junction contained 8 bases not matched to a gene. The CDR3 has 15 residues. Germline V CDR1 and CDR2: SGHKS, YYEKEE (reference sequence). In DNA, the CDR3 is TGTGCCAGCAGTACAGGACAGGGGGCGAGTAATGAGCAGTTCTTC. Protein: CASSTGQGASNEQFF.

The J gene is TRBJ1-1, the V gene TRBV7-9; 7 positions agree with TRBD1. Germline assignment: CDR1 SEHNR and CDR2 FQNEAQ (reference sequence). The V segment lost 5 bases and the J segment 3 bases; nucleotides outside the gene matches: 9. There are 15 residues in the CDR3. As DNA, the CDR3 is TGTGCCAGCAGCATACAGGGGCCAGGGGACACTGAAGCTTTCTTT. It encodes CASSIQGPGDTEAFF.

CDR3 residues: CAIGRDQPQHF. DNA for the CDR3: TGTGCCATCGGAAGAGATCAGCCCCAGCATTTT. The chain is built from TRBV10-3 and TRBJ1-5; D unresolved. Germline V lookup: CDR1 ENHRY, CDR2 SYGVKD. V gave up 8 bases and J gave up 5 bases, with 7 bases separating them. There are 11 residues in the CDR3.

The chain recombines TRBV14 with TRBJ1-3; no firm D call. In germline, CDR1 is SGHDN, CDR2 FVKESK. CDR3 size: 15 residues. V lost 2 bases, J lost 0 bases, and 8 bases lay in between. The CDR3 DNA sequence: TGTGCCAGCAGCCAACAGAGACTCTCTGGAAACACCATATATTTT. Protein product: CASSQQRLSGNTIYF.